This TCR beta chain came from a study of T-cell reconstitution after alpha-beta-depleted transplantation in children (dated by TCRdb to about 2016). Concerning the study at large: Using TCR repertoire profiling, the study followed T-cell immune reconstitution in a quantitative way in children after TCRalphabeta/CD19-depleted allogeneic hematopoietic cell transplantation. On the study overall, not on this receptor specifically: Apparently early alphabetaT-cell count recovery about two months after transplant reportedly relied on only several hundred rapidly expanded clones derived from non-depleted graft cells. In some patients, high TCRbeta diversity at day 60 was attributed to recipient T cells and intrathymic progenitors that had survived conditioning. Over the following months the frequencies of hyperexpanded clones went down, and after one year T-cell counts and TCRbeta diversity were mostly credited to newly produced T cells.

Receptor libraries were prepared by PCR. Instrument used: Illumina HiSeq 2500. Molecular barcoding was employed in the preparation of TCR libraries, with unique molecular identifiers being used to normalize TCRbeta repertoire quantification. TCRdb reprocessing: public reads trimmed at Q25 with fastp, clones called with MiXCR, in-frame beta chains kept. Every CDR3 protein is listed once, alongside the most common genes and DNA of its rows. This sample has some 550,000 distinct CDR3 sequences in its table, and under 25% of those were observed once. Roughly an eighth of the sample belongs to the ten largest clones. About this clonotype itself: What antigen it recognizes has not been identified. No base-level quality is on record; no much larger clone is a single base apart.

The treatment or condition label corresponds to: allogeneic hematopoietic cell transplantation with graft depleted of TCRalphabeta T cells and CD19 B cells. The transplant recipients were children given TCRalphabeta/CD19-depleted allogeneic hematopoietic cell grafts. V loses 4 bases, J loses 2 bases, and the germline ends lie 17 bases apart. From a lookup of the germline V gene (reference sequence), CDR1 and CDR2 are SGHNT and YYREEE. The CDR3 has 16 amino acids, counting the end cysteine and phenylalanine. Kept here is only the CDR3 DNA, which spans 48 bases and is read in frame from base 1. The origin of this receptor is a boy less than two years old who had a stem cell transplant for acute myeloid leukemia, so the T cells may come from the graft donor. This specimen consisted of PBMCs, mostly from graft donor cells, obtained 360 days after TCRalphabeta/CD19-depleted stem cell transplant. The rearranged segments are TRBV5-4 and TRBJ2-3, with TRBD2 as a weak D call on 7 bases. The CDR3 is CASSPGTSGITDTQYF. Read as DNA, the sequence is TGTGCCAGCAGCCCCGGGACAAGCGGGATCACAGATACGCAGTATTTT.